This is a list of T cell receptor beta chains from one sample in a study of control samples from healthy donors and cancer patients. Here immunoSEQ multiplex PCR was the method, and the copy in TCRdb shows in-frame clones only, minus some. Among roughly 55,000 clones listed, more than 85% were seen once. Sequenced input: PBMCs. These receptors were collected from a middle-aged man with colorectal cancer. The CDR3 runs from the conserved cysteine through the conserved F or W. A D gene is named only where the DNA matches it firmly. Size tells how often a clone was seen (once, few, many) or the class of an expanded clone, and some rows leave it out.

clone_size: .
v_call: TRBV5-1
d_call: .
j_call: TRBJ1-2
cdr3_aa: CASSLVSGPTNYGYTF
cdr3_nt: TGCGCCAGCAGCTTGGTCTCAGGGCCTACTAACTATGGCTACACCTTC

clone_size: .
v_call: TRBV6-5
d_call: TRBD2
j_call: TRBJ2-5
cdr3_aa: CASTSGGAGETQYF
cdr3_nt: TGTGCCAGCACTAGCGGGGGGGCCGGGGAGACCCAGTACTTC

clone_size: few
v_call: TRBV6-5
d_call: .
j_call: TRBJ1-2
cdr3_aa: CASVFGHRINYGYTF
cdr3_nt: TGTGCCAGCGTTTTTGGACACAGGATTAACTATGGCTACACCTTC

clone_size: .
v_call: TRBV3-1/TRBV3-2
d_call: .
j_call: TRBJ2-7
cdr3_aa: CASSLLEGEQYF
cdr3_nt: TGTGCCAGCAGCCTCCTCGAGGGCGAGCAGTACTTC

clone_size: .
v_call: TRBV6-5
d_call: TRBD1
j_call: TRBJ1-3
cdr3_aa: CASSSRATGSGNTIYF
cdr3_nt: TGTGCCAGCAGTTCCAGGGCGACAGGGTCTGGAAACACCATATATTTT

clone_size: once
v_call: TRBV27
d_call: TRBD1
j_call: TRBJ2-5
cdr3_aa: CASSPWTGDETQYF
cdr3_nt: TGTGCCAGCAGTCCATGGACAGGGGATGAGACCCAGTACTTC

clone_size: .
v_call: TRBV6-5
d_call: .
j_call: TRBJ1-2
cdr3_aa: CASTKEGLGGYTF
cdr3_nt: TGTGCCAGCACTAAGGAGGGATTGGGGGGCTACACCTTC

clone_size: .
v_call: TRBV6-5
d_call: .
j_call: TRBJ2-7
cdr3_aa: CASSRQGYEQYF
cdr3_nt: TGTGCCAGCAGTCGACAAGGCTACGAGCAGTACTTC

clone_size: .
v_call: TRBV7-3
d_call: .
j_call: TRBJ2-2
cdr3_aa: CASSYSKNTGELFF
cdr3_nt: TGTGCCAGCAGCTACTCCAAGAACACCGGGGAGCTGTTTTTT

clone_size: .
v_call: TRBV6-2/TRBV6-3
d_call: .
j_call: TRBJ1-5
cdr3_aa: CASSLTGFGNQPQHF
cdr3_nt: TGTGCCAGCAGTTTGACGGGTTTTGGCAATCAGCCCCAGCATTTT

clone_size: .
v_call: TRBV7-9
d_call: .
j_call: TRBJ1-4
cdr3_aa: CASSFFERGGEKLFF
cdr3_nt: TGTGCCAGCAGCTTTTTTGAGAGGGGAGGGGAAAAACTGTTTTTT

clone_size: .
v_call: TRBV19
d_call: .
j_call: TRBJ1-2
cdr3_aa: CASSTDRSYGYTF
cdr3_nt: TGTGCCAGTAGTACCGACAGATCCTATGGCTACACCTTC

clone_size: .
v_call: TRBV19
d_call: TRBD1
j_call: TRBJ1-4
cdr3_aa: CASGKGGQGSSLEKLFF
cdr3_nt: TGTGCCAGTGGCAAAGGGGGACAGGGTTCCTCCCTCGAAAAACTGTTTTTT

clone_size: .
v_call: TRBV9
d_call: TRBD1
j_call: TRBJ2-5
cdr3_aa: CASSPGTGSYQETQYF
cdr3_nt: TGTGCCAGCAGCCCCGGGACAGGGTCGTACCAAGAGACCCAGTACTTC

clone_size: once
v_call: TRBV6-2/TRBV6-3
d_call: .
j_call: TRBJ1-2
cdr3_aa: CASSKNRIGGYTF
cdr3_nt: TGTGCCAGCAGTAAGAACCGCATTGGAGGCTACACCTTC

clone_size: .
v_call: TRBV7-9
d_call: TRBD1
j_call: TRBJ2-2
cdr3_aa: CASSSPGQGPTGELFF
cdr3_nt: TGTGCCAGCAGCTCTCCGGGACAGGGCCCCACCGGGGAGCTGTTTTTT

clone_size: .
v_call: TRBV6-5
d_call: TRBD1
j_call: TRBJ1-5
cdr3_aa: CASSLRQGNQPQHF
cdr3_nt: TGTGCCAGCAGTTTAAGACAGGGTAATCAGCCCCAGCATTTT

clone_size: once
v_call: TRBV3-1/TRBV3-2
d_call: .
j_call: TRBJ1-5
cdr3_aa: CASSPFHGQPQHF
cdr3_nt: TGTGCCAGCAGCCCCTTTCACGGTCAGCCCCAGCATTTT

clone_size: .
v_call: TRBV30
d_call: .
j_call: TRBJ1-5
cdr3_aa: CAWSSGRSNQPQHF
cdr3_nt: TGTGCCTGGAGTTCGGGGAGAAGCAATCAGCCCCAGCATTTT

clone_size: .
v_call: TRBV7-9
d_call: TRBD2
j_call: TRBJ2-5
cdr3_aa: CASSTSGGAAETQYF
cdr3_nt: TGTGCCAGCAGCACCAGCGGGGGGGCGGCAGAGACCCAGTACTTC

clone_size: .
v_call: TRBV6-5
d_call: TRBD1
j_call: TRBJ1-4
cdr3_aa: CASSGQGRIAKLFF
cdr3_nt: TGTGCCAGCAGCGGACAGGGGCGGATAGCGAAACTGTTTTTT

clone_size: once
v_call: TRBV19
d_call: TRBD2
j_call: TRBJ2-2
cdr3_aa: CATASGGGANTGELFF
cdr3_nt: TGTGCCACCGCCTCCGGGGGAGGGGCGAACACCGGGGAGCTGTTTTTT

clone_size: .
v_call: TRBV18
d_call: .
j_call: TRBJ2-7
cdr3_aa: CASSLPTYEQYF
cdr3_nt: TGTGCCAGCTCACTACCGACCTACGAGCAGTACTTC

clone_size: once
v_call: TRBV29-1
d_call: .
j_call: TRBJ1-3
cdr3_aa: CSVQSRVMAGNTIYF
cdr3_nt: TGCAGCGTCCAATCCCGGGTAATGGCCGGAAACACCATATATTTT

clone_size: once
v_call: TRBV12-5
d_call: .
j_call: TRBJ1-1
cdr3_aa: CASGLTRGQNINTEAFF
cdr3_nt: TGTGCTAGTGGTTTGACCCGAGGTCAGAACATCAACACTGAAGCTTTCTTT

clone_size: once
v_call: TRBV3-1/TRBV3-2
d_call: TRBD2
j_call: TRBJ2-3
cdr3_aa: CASSHSRGGRADTQYF
cdr3_nt: TGTGCCAGCAGCCACTCTCGGGGGGGCCGTGCAGATACGCAGTATTTT

clone_size: once
v_call: TRBV7-3
d_call: .
j_call: TRBJ1-1
cdr3_aa: CASSLLSINTEAFF
cdr3_nt: TGTGCCAGCAGCTTATTGTCCATCAACACTGAAGCTTTCTTT

clone_size: .
v_call: TRBV4-3
d_call: .
j_call: TRBJ1-5
cdr3_aa: CASSQTLGVANQPQHF
cdr3_nt: TGCGCCAGCAGCCAAACCCTCGGGGTTGCAAATCAGCCCCAGCATTTT

clone_size: once
v_call: TRBV6-1
d_call: .
j_call: TRBJ1-2
cdr3_aa: CASSEGTGLGYGYTF
cdr3_nt: TGTGCCAGCAGTGAAGGCACAGGCCTAGGCTATGGCTACACCTTC

clone_size: .
v_call: TRBV7-6
d_call: TRBD1
j_call: TRBJ1-2
cdr3_aa: CASSLTGQGAWEGYTF
cdr3_nt: TGTGCCAGCAGCTTAACAGGACAGGGGGCGTGGGAAGGCTACACCTTC

clone_size: .
v_call: TRBV5-1
d_call: TRBD1
j_call: TRBJ2-7
cdr3_aa: CASSFTGDEQYF
cdr3_nt: TGCGCCAGCAGCTTCACAGGGGACGAGCAGTACTTC

clone_size: .
v_call: TRBV29-1
d_call: .
j_call: TRBJ2-2
cdr3_aa: CSGRTVANTGELFF
cdr3_nt: TGCAGCGGGAGAACAGTCGCGAACACCGGGGAGCTGTTTTTT

clone_size: .
v_call: TRBV7-3
d_call: .
j_call: TRBJ1-2
cdr3_aa: CASSLWGGDRDGYTF
cdr3_nt: TGTGCCAGCAGCTTATGGGGGGGCGACCGGGATGGCTACACCTTC

clone_size: .
v_call: TRBV6-5
d_call: TRBD2
j_call: TRBJ2-3
cdr3_aa: CASRGLAGGGDTQYF
cdr3_nt: TGTGCCAGCAGGGGACTAGCGGGGGGAGGAGATACGCAGTATTTT

clone_size: .
v_call: TRBV6-5
d_call: .
j_call: TRBJ2-7
cdr3_aa: CASTQGYEQYF
cdr3_nt: TGTGCCAGCACTCAGGGGTACGAGCAGTACTTC

clone_size: once
v_call: TRBV6-4
d_call: .
j_call: TRBJ2-5
cdr3_aa: CASSDGQGGTQYF
cdr3_nt: TGTGCCAGCAGTGACGGTCAGGGAGGGACCCAGTACTTC

clone_size: .
v_call: TRBV27
d_call: .
j_call: TRBJ2-3
cdr3_aa: CASGLRQLSTDTQYF
cdr3_nt: TGTGCCAGCGGGCTGAGACAGCTAAGCACAGATACGCAGTATTTT

clone_size: .
v_call: TRBV4-3
d_call: .
j_call: TRBJ2-7
cdr3_aa: CASSQVVYGQSSYEQYF
cdr3_nt: TGCGCCAGCAGCCAAGTAGTTTACGGTCAAAGCTCCTACGAGCAGTACTTC

clone_size: .
v_call: TRBV9
d_call: .
j_call: TRBJ2-7
cdr3_aa: CVSSTSGTASYEQYF
cdr3_nt: TGTGTCAGCAGCACCTCCGGGACCGCCAGCTACGAGCAGTACTTC

clone_size: once
v_call: TRBV9
d_call: TRBD1
j_call: TRBJ2-5
cdr3_aa: CASSAFRQGQETQYF
cdr3_nt: TGTGCCAGCAGCGCCTTTAGACAGGGCCAAGAGACCCAGTACTTC

clone_size: .
v_call: TRBV18
d_call: .
j_call: TRBJ2-5
cdr3_aa: CASSPSTTETQYF
cdr3_nt: TGTGCCAGCTCACCATCCACAACGGAGACCCAGTACTTC

clone_size: .
v_call: TRBV2
d_call: .
j_call: TRBJ2-7
cdr3_aa: CASSAEPGSSYEQYF
cdr3_nt: TGTGCCAGCAGTGCAGAGCCAGGTAGCTCCTACGAGCAGTACTTC

clone_size: .
v_call: TRBV7-8
d_call: .
j_call: TRBJ1-2
cdr3_aa: CASSFPTNYGYTF
cdr3_nt: TGTGCCAGCAGTTTTCCCACTAACTATGGCTACACCTTC

clone_size: .
v_call: TRBV24-1
d_call: TRBD2
j_call: TRBJ2-1
cdr3_aa: CATSPRTSGGNNEQFF
cdr3_nt: TGTGCCACCAGTCCCCGGACTAGCGGGGGAAACAATGAGCAGTTCTTC

clone_size: .
v_call: TRBV14
d_call: .
j_call: TRBJ1-5
cdr3_aa: CASSQDTVVKLCSNQPQHF
cdr3_nt: TGTGCCAGCAGCCAAGACACAGTGGTTAAACTGTGTAGCAATCAGCCCCAGCATTTT

clone_size: .
v_call: TRBV7-2
d_call: TRBD1
j_call: TRBJ1-1
cdr3_aa: CASSPGGTEAFF
cdr3_nt: TGTGCCAGCAGCCCAGGGGGAACTGAAGCTTTCTTT

clone_size: few
v_call: TRBV9
d_call: .
j_call: TRBJ1-5
cdr3_aa: CASSPRSAFNQPQHF
cdr3_nt: TGTGCCAGCTCCCCCCGGTCAGCCTTCAATCAGCCCCAGCATTTT

clone_size: .
v_call: TRBV19
d_call: .
j_call: TRBJ2-3
cdr3_aa: CASSIEGTKVISTDTQYF
cdr3_nt: TGTGCCAGTAGTATAGAAGGGACAAAGGTGATTTCCACAGATACGCAGTATTTT

clone_size: .
v_call: TRBV12-3/TRBV12-4
d_call: TRBD1
j_call: TRBJ2-1
cdr3_aa: CASRTGTHEQFF
cdr3_nt: TGTGCCAGCAGGACAGGGACGCATGAGCAGTTCTTC

clone_size: once
v_call: TRBV6-5
d_call: .
j_call: TRBJ2-7
cdr3_aa: CASRPGTSFAEQYF
cdr3_nt: TGTGCCAGCAGACCCGGGACATCCTTTGCCGAGCAGTACTTC